The source of this TCR beta chain is a study of high-grade serous ovarian cancer treatment subgroups. Whole-study context: Mean per sample: around 13,000 reads, about 7,500 unique TCR beta rearrangements. Whole-study findings and limits: CDR1 and CDR2 were left unanalyzed; analyses focused on CDR3.

Clones were read by immunoSEQ multiplex PCR, and TCRdb kept only the in-frame ones, dropping some. In the table there are approximately 9,600 clones, 72% of which are singletons. A word on this clone: What it binds is unknown.

The CDR3 is made up of 14 amino acids. J gave up 5 bases and V 6 bases, and 7 bases lay outside the gene matches. Germline CDR1 and CDR2: MNHNS and SASEGT. Tumor samples were obtained before definitive surgery or chemotherapy. This receptor was taken from a human donor with high-grade serous ovarian cancer. The source material was tumor tissue. This chain connects TRBV6-1 to TRBJ2-7, with 10 bases aligning to TRBD1. The CDR3 DNA follows: TGTGCCAGCAGAGAAACGGGACAGGGGAACGAGCAGTACTTC. Translation gives CASRETGQGNEQYF.